These 3 T cell receptor beta chains originate from one sample sequenced in a study of T cell changes during pregnancy in multiple sclerosis (dated by TCRdb to between 2018 and 2021). The library was prepared using the immunoSEQ multiplex PCR assay. The table comes from immuneACCESS by way of TCRdb, which keeps in-frame sequences with V and J called. Part of the clones is missing from these tables; in studies checked, under half for an unresolved V gene and the rest for unknown reasons. This sample comprises 30,000 or so clones, 89% of them detected only once. Approximately 0.77% of the sample rests with the top ten. Sequences were derived from CD4+ T cells from peripheral blood mononuclear cells, sampled in the second trimester of pregnancy. The source is a female donor with multiple sclerosis, enrolled in a pregnancy study.

The chain combines TRBV28 with TRBJ1-2, with TRBD1 matching over 7 bases. This CDR3 comprises 12 residues. Germline CDR1 and CDR2: MDHEN and SYDVKM. The V and J ends lost 6 bases and 8 bases, in that order; junction bases with no gene match: 6. In DNA form, the CDR3 reads TGTGCCAGCAGAGAGGGGGCGCGGGGCTACACCTTC. Translating it yields CASREGARGYTF.

This chain joins TRBV9 and TRBJ2-5, with TRBD1 matching 11 bases. Trimming cost V 0 bases and J 4 bases; bases outside gene matches: 8. The CDR3 is 17 amino acids. Germline CDR1 reads SGDLS; CDR2 reads YYNGEE. CDR3 DNA: TGTGCCAGCAGCGTAGGAGGGGACAGGGGGATAGGAGAGACCCAGTACTTC. This translates into CASSVGGDRGIGETQYF.

The J gene is TRBJ1-6, the V gene TRBV6-6; D is uncertain. V gave up 5 bases and J gave up 0 bases, with 8 bases separating them. CDR1 and CDR2 (germline): MNHNY, SVGAGI (reference sequence). CDR3 length: 15 residues. The CDR3 loop reads CASSQYGSYNSPLHF. The DNA of the CDR3 is TGTGCCAGCAGTCAATACGGCTCCTATAATTCACCCCTCCACTTT.